This TCR beta chain was recorded in a study of cytotoxic CD8 clonotypes in ibrutinib-treated CLL (dated by TCRdb to about 2021). For the wider study: In this cohort, approximately 15 patients were treatment-naive and about a dozen were relapsed/refractory, while some 18 had unmutated IGHV. Responses were partial in roughly 24 patients and complete in 2; after median 68 months follow-up, some 15 stayed in remission and 12 progressed. The response samples were drawn at a median of 12 months into treatment, with a range of roughly 6 to 36 months. Every sample from remission and from progressive disease was obtained while the patients were still on ibrutinib. On average, each sample yielded 255,043 productive templates and tens of thousands of productive rearrangements. Cryopreserved peripheral blood mononuclear cells were collected at three points: before therapy, at response, and at either sustained remission or disease progression. Of the 70 to 90 people in the trial, 25 to 30 had longitudinal samples available. The investigation overall reported the following: Sampling times were not matched between sustained-remission and progressing patients, and lymph node repertoires were not studied. Public clonotypes were found to be uncommon and were observed to contract or remain stable during treatment; the increase in clonality was shown to reflect expansion of private clonotypes at ibrutinib response. Clonality rose at ibrutinib response, remained stable during sustained remission, and dropped back toward baseline at progression. Baseline clonality was found to be higher than that of age-matched healthy donors and was strongly correlated with circulating CD8+ T-cell counts.

The goal of deep resolution MiSeq sequencing was a depth between 1 in 1 million and 1 in 200,000 T cells, and coverage averaged 10x per clonotype. The immunoSEQ hsTCRB Kit was used to generate the TCR beta libraries. As for the authors' bioinformatics: ImmunoSEQ Data Assistant and ImmunoSEQ Analyzer were used for data analysis, and V, D and J genes were assigned according to IMGT definitions. Clonality, which ranges from 0 to 1, was calculated by subtracting the normalized Shannon entropy of productive rearrangement frequencies from one. Public clonotype analysis was restricted to overrepresented clonotypes comprising at least 0.05% of each patient's repertoire. About a dozen repertoires from age-matched healthy donors, obtained from immuneACCESS, served as clonality controls. TCRdb took this table from immuneACCESS and kept in-frame rearrangements with V and J called. Such tables lack part of the clones; where checked against another copy, unresolved V genes explain under half of the gap, and the rest is unexplained. V, J and clone size reflect that table, while D and trimming were determined from the DNA. The sample table holds 100,000 to 150,000 clones, of which 70% to 90% were seen once. The ten most abundant clones make up roughly 2% of the sample.

The intended sense of this specimen's time point label: less than 30 months on ibrutinib. For TCR beta library preparation, roughly 2 micrograms of genomic DNA were extracted from the cryopreserved PBMCs. High-throughput TCR beta sequencing was performed on longitudinal blood samples from CLL patients receiving ibrutinib monotherapy. Patients were enrolled in a phase 2 open-label single-center ibrutinib monotherapy trial. To note about this clone: This clone's antigen is unknown. Per-nucleotide qualities are absent, and no much larger clonotype sits a single base away.

The CDR3 runs 13 amino acids, cysteine and phenylalanine included. Solely the CDR3 DNA is kept, with 39 bases framed from the first base. CDR1 SGHRS and CDR2 YFSETQ are derived from the germline V gene. Compared with germline, V lacks 1 base and J lacks 4 bases; bases without a gene match: 1. Material: PBMCs, obtained after 24 months of ibrutinib treatment. The origin of this receptor is a human donor with chronic lymphocytic leukemia. In this chain, TRBV5-1 is recombined with TRBJ2-5, with 7 bases in between that match TRBD2. The nucleotide sequence reads TGCGCCAGCAGCTTGTCGGGGGGAGAGACCCAGTACTTC. It specifies CASSLSGGETQYF.